The 31 T cell receptor beta chains given below trace back to one sample, sequenced in a study of human T cells and chemical hapten exposure. Documented time point: patch test 2, 6 weeks after DPC sensitization. Noted treatment: therapeutic diphenylcyclopropenone sensitization with weekly scalp DPC. TCRdb redid the calling of the RACE reads with MiXCR, one entry per CDR3 protein. The sample contains about 73,000 distinct CDR3 sequences, 8.5% of which appear only once. Here the sequenced sample was whole blood, taken in connection with sensitization to the hapten diphenylcyclopropenone (DPC). The receptors were sampled from a woman aged 45-60 years with alopecia areata. Some clones in this sample may be carry-over from other donors' samples.

The genes are TRBV12-3 or TRBV12-4 and TRBJ1-1, with no clear D. The CDR3 consists of 13 residues. V was trimmed by 1 base and J by 8 bases, leaving 11 bases between them. CDR3 loop: CASSLELGFEAFF. The CDR3, as DNA: TGTGCCAGCAGTTTAGAGTTGGGCTTCGAAGCTTTCTTT.

In this sample, this clonotype turned up a few times. The chain joins TRBV7-2 to TRBJ2-5, with 9 nucleotides matching TRBD2. Looked up from germline, CDR1 is SGHTA and CDR2 is FQGNSA. The V segment lost 7 bases and the J segment 3 bases; nucleotides outside the gene matches: 6. The CDR3 has 14 residues. CDR3 sequence reads: CASIAGGGEETQYF. The CDR3 DNA reads TGTGCCAGCATCGCGGGGGGGGGGGAAGAGACCCAGTACTTC. Combining the CDR3 with reference TRBV7-2 and TRBJ2-5 gives the whole variable domain GAGVSQSPSNKVTEKGKDVELRCDPISGHTALYWYRQSLGQGLEFLIYFQGNSAPDKSGLPSDRFSAERTGGSVSTLTIQRTQQEDSAVYLCASIAGGGEETQYFGPGTRLLVL.

The table lists this clonotype with many counts. The chain combines TRBV14 with TRBJ2-2, with D perhaps given as TRBD1 or TRBD2 (5 bases each). Germline V gene lookup returns CDR1 SGHDN and CDR2 FVKESK. The CDR3 extends over 13 amino acids. V dropped 4 bases and J dropped 8 bases, with 11 bases sitting between them. The CDR3 sequence: CASSRDGTGELFF. The CDR3 nucleotides read TGTGCCAGCAGCCGAGACGGGACGGGGGAGCTGTTTTTT.

This clonotype appeared a few times. The chain couples TRBV15 to TRBJ2-3; D might be TRBD1 or TRBD2, each matching 5 bases. V dropped 0 bases and J dropped 0 bases, with 25 bases sitting between them. In germline, CDR1 is LNHNV, CDR2 YYDKDF (reference sequence). CDR3 length equals 21 residues. This CDR3 is CATSRDFFGELIRDSTDTQYF. The CDR3 DNA reads as TGTGCCACCAGCAGAGATTTCTTTGGCGAACTCATCAGGGACAGCACAGATACGCAGTATTTT.

V usage is TRBV12-3 or TRBV12-4 and J usage is TRBJ2-3, with 10 bases fitting TRBD2. V lost 4 bases to trimming and J lost 1 base; unmatched junction nucleotides: 11. The CDR3 is made up of 18 amino acids. The DNA of the CDR3 is TGTGCCAGCAGTTCCCGAGCGGGGGGGCCAACGGGCACAGATACGCAGTATTTT. Protein sequence: CASSSRAGGPTGTDTQYF.

The chain combines TRBV20-1 with TRBJ1-4, with D possibly being TRBD1 (6 bases). The CDR3 totals 16 residues. Germline CDR1 and CDR2: DFQATT and SNEGSKA (reference sequence). Trimming took off 0 bases at V and 2 bases at J, with 13 bases between the two ends. CDR3 loop: CSAREGRGLTNEKLFF. CDR3 sequence (DNA): TGCAGTGCTAGAGAAGGCAGGGGCTTGACTAATGAAAAACTGTTTTTT.

This clonotype was observed a handful of times. V is TRBV6-2 or TRBV6-3 and J is TRBJ1-1, with D tentatively TRBD1 (6 bases). CDR1 and CDR2 from the germline V gene are MNHEY and SVGEGT. Trimming took 5 bases from V and 11 from J, leaving 12 bases between them. The CDR3 loop spans 11 amino acids. CDR3 DNA sequence: TGTGCCAGCAGTGCCGCGGGGGCCGCTTTCTTT. Amino acid sequence: CASSAAGAAFF.

This clonotype was counted many times. The chain carries TRBV6-5 and TRBJ2-1; D may correspond to TRBD1 or TRBD2 (6 bases each). Trimming removed 5 bases from V and 7 bases from J, with 12 bases in between. Germline V gene data show CDR1 as MNHEY and CDR2 as SVGAGI. The CDR3 runs to 13 residues. The CDR3 sequence: CASSRGDANEQFF. CDR3 sequence (DNA): TGTGCCAGCAGTAGGGGGGACGCAAATGAGCAGTTCTTC.

This clonotype showed up many times. The gene calls are TRBV29-1 and TRBJ1-2; tentatively, D is TRBD1 (6 bases). The V and J ends lost 0 bases and 1 base respectively, with 12 bases between them. This CDR3 has 15 residues. From germline, CDR1 is SQVTM and CDR2 ANQGSEA. The CDR3 loop reads CSVEDIQGLNYGYTF. Written as DNA, the CDR3 is TGCAGCGTTGAAGATATTCAGGGGCTTAACTATGGCTACACCTTC.

The rearrangement links TRBV29-1 to TRBJ2-3; perhaps TRBD1 as D (5 bases). The ends were cut back, 1 base at V and 4 bases at J, with 9 bases in the middle. The germline gives CDR1 SQVTM, CDR2 ANQGSEA. The CDR3 contains 13 residues. CDR3: CSVEAGRSDTQYF. CDR3 in DNA: TGCAGCGTTGAAGCAGGGCGGTCAGATACGCAGTATTTT.

The chain is built from TRBV10-2 and TRBJ2-7; 13 bases match TRBD2. This CDR3 contains 15 residues. Germline trimming cut 6 bases from V and 7 bases from J; bases unmatched to any gene: 9. CDR1 is WSHSY and CDR2 is SAAADI in the germline V gene. CDR3 region: CASSHTSGGAIEQYF. In DNA, the CDR3 is TGCGCCAGCAGCCACACTAGCGGGGGGGCGATTGAGCAGTACTTC.

The V and J genes are TRBV6-2 or TRBV6-3 and TRBJ2-6, with no clear D. V lost 7 bases and J 0 bases, leaving 10 bases between the germline ends. The CDR3 totals 15 residues. CDR1 MNHEY and CDR2 SVGEGT come from the germline V gene. CDR3 protein: CASTDTDSGANVLTF. CDR3 sequence (DNA): TGTGCCAGCACCGATACAGACTCTGGGGCCAACGTCCTGACTTTC.

This clonotype has only one observation. One base away lies a much larger clone, so this may be a sequencing read error. In nucleotides, the CDR3 is TGTGCCAGCAGTGCGGTCAGAACTAACTATGGCTACACCTTC. The encoded protein is CASSAVRTNYGYTF. The chain joins TRBV2 to TRBJ1-2; D not certain. V lost 4 bases to trimming and J lost 0 bases, with 9 bases between them. From germline, CDR1 is SNHLY and CDR2 FYNNEI. The length of the CDR3 is 14 residues. Full variable domain (rest looked up from reference TRBV2 and TRBJ1-2): EPEVTQTPSHQVTQMGQEVILRCVPISNHLYFYWYRQILGQKVEFLVSFYNNEISEKSEIFDDQFSVERPDGSNFTLKIRSTKLEDSAMYFCASSAVRTNYGYTFGSGTRLTVV.

This clonotype was recorded many times. V is TRBV3-1 and J is TRBJ2-4; 7 bases match TRBD1. CDR1 is LGHDT, CDR2 YNNKEL, per germline (reference sequence). CDR3 length: 14 residues. The junction had 11 bases not matched to a gene; V was cut back by 3 bases and J by 12 bases. The CDR3 bases are TGTGCCAGCAGCCACAAAGGGACAGCAGGCACTCAGTACTTC. Amino acids: CASSHKGTAGTQYF.

This clonotype came up many times. The genes are TRBV5-6 and TRBJ1-2; tentative D call: TRBD1 (6 bases). CDR3 length: 14 residues. The V gene lost 1 base and the J gene lost 6 bases, with 13 bases spanning the gap. Germline V gives CDR1 SGHDT, CDR2 YYEEEE. The CDR3 sequence is CASSLWGRFNGYTF. The CDR3 DNA reads as TGTGCCAGCAGCTTGTGGGGGCGTTTTAATGGCTACACCTTC.

This clonotype was found a few times. The genes are TRBV29-1 and TRBJ2-3; TRBD2 matches 13 bases. Trimming took 4 bases from V and 3 from J; bases not matched to a gene: 13. The CDR3 is 18 amino acids. CDR1 is SQVTM, CDR2 ANQGSEA, per germline. CDR3 loop: CSVVGSWTSGSSTDTQYF. The CDR3 DNA reads TGCAGCGTTGTGGGAAGCTGGACTAGCGGGAGTTCTACAGATACGCAGTATTTT.

About this clonotype: A junction boundary mismatches the germline segment, possibly from a read error. The rearrangement links TRBV27 to TRBJ2-7, with 9 bases fitting TRBD2. CDR3 size: 14 residues. Germline CDR1 and CDR2: MNHEY and SMNVEV (reference sequence). As DNA, the CDR3 is TGTGCCAACAGTTCAGCGGGAGGCCCCCACGAGCAGTACTTC. This encodes CANSSAGGPHEQYF.

This clonotype has only a few counts. The chain combines TRBV12-3 or TRBV12-4 with TRBJ1-1; TRBD1 is a possible D gene (5 bases). With 6 bases removed from V and 0 bases from J, the gap between germline ends came to 11 bases. This CDR3 is 14 amino acids long. This chain's CDR3 is CASRRQTVNTEAFF. CDR3 DNA sequence: TGTGCCAGCAGAAGACAGACCGTGAACACTGAAGCTTTCTTT.

The sample holds many counts of this clonotype. J is TRBJ1-5 and V is TRBV5-5; D is unclear. Germline CDR1 and CDR2: SGHKS and YYEKEE (reference sequence). Between the trimmed V and J ends, which lost 0 bases and 6 bases, there was a span of 13 bases. This CDR3 contains 15 residues. CDR3 sequence reads: CASSLEGHRGQPQHF. CDR3 DNA: TGTGCCAGCAGCTTGGAAGGGCATCGAGGTCAGCCCCAGCATTTT. The full variable domain, its missing parts supplied by reference TRBV5-5 and TRBJ1-5, is DAGVTQSPTHLIKTRGQQVTLRCSPISGHKSVSWYQQVLGQGPQFIFQYYEKEERGRGNFPDRFSARQFPNYSSELNVNALLLGDSALYLCASSLEGHRGQPQHFGDGTRLSIL.

The chain links TRBV13 to TRBJ1-3; no firm D call. Germline lookup yields CDR1 PRHDT and CDR2 FYEKMQ (reference sequence). The CDR3 is 15 amino acids. Trimming cost V 5 bases and J 0 bases, with 11 bases left between them. CDR3 protein: CASSLGRFSGNTIYF. The DNA for the CDR3 is TGTGCCAGCAGCCTTGGAAGGTTCTCTGGAAACACCATATATTTT.

This clonotype showed up just a few times. V is TRBV20-1 and J is TRBJ2-1, with D perhaps matching TRBD1 or TRBD2 (6 bases each). The ends were cut back, 6 bases at V and 4 bases at J, with 16 bases in the middle. Germline CDR1 reads DFQATT; CDR2 reads SNEGSKA (reference sequence). The CDR3 totals 14 residues. CDR3 amino acids: CSAPGGGRYNEQFF. In nucleotides, the CDR3 is TGCAGTGCGCCAGGAGGGGGAAGGTACAATGAGCAGTTCTTC.

A few counts support this clonotype. The V and J genes are TRBV7-9 and TRBJ2-7; 9 bases align to TRBD2. After removal of 6 bases from V and 3 bases from J, the junction contained 9 bases not matched to a gene. Looked up from germline, CDR1 is SEHNR and CDR2 is FQNEAQ (reference sequence). The CDR3 loop spans 15 amino acids. The CDR3 DNA follows: TGTGCCAGCAGTCTTCCTAGCGGGGCAATCTACGAGCAGTACTTC. Translating it yields CASSLPSGAIYEQYF.

The chain employs TRBV12-3 or TRBV12-4 and TRBJ2-7; D not resolved. The CDR3 spans 12 residues. The V end lost 8 bases, the J end lost 4 bases, and 12 bases lay between the germline ends. CDR3 in amino acids: CASGIARYEQYF. The CDR3 bases are TGTGCCAGCGGAATCGCCCGGTACGAGCAGTACTTC.

In this sample, this clonotype turned up many times. The chain carries TRBV5-4 and TRBJ2-5; 8 nucleotides match TRBD2. Looked up from germline, CDR1 is SGHNT and CDR2 is YYREEE (reference sequence). Trimming took 2 bases from V and 2 from J; bases not matched to a gene: 2. The CDR3 is 14 residues long. The CDR3 loop is CASSLPGGQETQYF. In DNA, the CDR3 is TGTGCCAGCAGCTTACCGGGGGGGCAAGAGACCCAGTACTTC. The whole variable domain, remainder taken from reference TRBV5-4 and TRBJ2-5, is ETGVTQSPTHLIKTRGQQVTLRCSSQSGHNTVSWYQQALGQGPQFIFQYYREEENGRGNFPPRFSGLQFPNYSSELNVNALELDDSALYLCASSLPGGQETQYFGPGTRLLVL.

The chain has TRBV14 and TRBJ2-7, with 7 bases matching TRBD1. With 5 bases clipped from V and 3 bases from J, the junction kept 4 bases outside the gene matches. Per the germline V gene, CDR1 is SGHDN and CDR2 is FVKESK. The CDR3 spans 13 residues. The CDR3 region has the DNA TGTGCCAGCAGCACAAACAGGGGCTACGAGCAGTACTTC. Translation gives CASSTNRGYEQYF.

This clonotype was observed at least ten times. The chain uses TRBV6-5 and TRBJ1-1, with 7 nucleotides matching TRBD1. There are 16 residues in the CDR3. Germline CDR1 reads MNHEY; CDR2 reads SVGAGI. V shed 2 bases, J shed 5 bases, and the junction held 11 bases outside the gene matches. This chain's CDR3 is CASSYTDRAIRTEAFF. The CDR3 nucleotides are TGTGCCAGCAGTTACACTGACAGGGCAATAAGAACTGAAGCTTTCTTT.

The chain joins TRBV7-6 to TRBJ2-7, with D perhaps matching TRBD1 (6 bases). V shed 5 bases and J shed 5 bases, with 19 bases lying between them. The CDR3 has 15 amino acids. Looked up from germline, CDR1 is SGHVS and CDR2 is FNYEAQ. The CDR3 sequence is CASSPDRTLRDEQYF. The CDR3, as DNA: TGTGCCAGCAGCCCAGACAGGACCCTGAGGGACGAGCAGTACTTC.

This clonotype was seen only a few times. The rearrangement uses TRBV25-1 and TRBJ2-1, with 10 nucleotides matching TRBD2. Germline CDR1 reads MGHDK; CDR2 reads SYGVNS. CDR3 size: 16 residues. Trimming cost V 2 bases and J 0 bases; bases outside gene matches: 1. In DNA form, the CDR3 reads TGTGCCAGCAGTGAAGGACTAGCGGTCTCCTACAATGAGCAGTTCTTC. As protein: CASSEGLAVSYNEQFF.

This clonotype was detected a few times. J is TRBJ1-1 and V is TRBV29-1; 7 bases are shared with TRBD1. Germline V gene sequence: CDR1 SQVTM, CDR2 ANQGSEA. The CDR3 sequence is 12 residues long. After removal of 3 bases from V and 4 bases from J, the junction contained 2 bases not matched to a gene. The CDR3 is CSVDTGATEAFF. The CDR3 DNA sequence: TGCAGCGTTGACACAGGGGCCACTGAAGCTTTCTTT.

This clonotype was counted only a few times. The CDR3 coding sequence is TGTGCCAGCACCTGGGGTCCTAGCGGGAGCTATGAGCAGTTCTTC. Its protein product is CASTWGPSGSYEQFF. V usage is TRBV27 and J usage is TRBJ2-1; 10 nucleotides match TRBD2. The CDR3 contains 15 residues. CDR1 is MNHEY and CDR2 is SMNVEV in the germline V gene (reference sequence). Losses at the gene ends were 7 bases for V and 8 bases for J; bases not matched to a gene: 11.

The sample holds many counts of this clonotype. The rearrangement joins TRBV7-3 to TRBJ2-2; D possibly corresponds to TRBD1 (5 bases). The CDR3 consists of 14 residues. Germline V CDR1 and CDR2: SGHTA, FQGTGA. With 10 bases removed from V and 4 bases from J, the gap between germline ends came to 16 bases. Here the CDR3 DNA reads TGTGCCACCTCGAAGGGGCTACGCACCGGGGAGCTGTTTTTT. Translated: CATSKGLRTGELFF.